This is a list of T cell receptor beta chains from one sample in a study of T cells expressing NK-cell markers. TCRdb reprocessed the 5' RACE reads and reports one entry per CDR3 protein, with no DNA. The sample table sets out some 440,000 distinct CDR3 sequences. The sample consisted of blood T cells: a sorted CD56 or NKG2C T cell subset, CD4+ or CD8+ T cells, or bulk PBMC T cells (not recorded which). Source of these receptors: a woman between 50 and 59 years old in good health. Each CDR3 is given with its conserved first and last residue. The order of the fields is V gene, J gene, CDR3 protein.

TRBV7-8	TRBJ2-2	CASSPRPRGTGELFF
TRBV12-3/TRBV12-4	TRBJ1-6	CASSRQGLSYNSPLHF
TRBV7-6	TRBJ2-4	CASSFIVGSGGRFSRSIQYF
TRBV3-1	TRBJ2-7	CASSQRSVKQWDEQYF
TRBV12-3/TRBV12-4	TRBJ2-2	CASSPTGGARGTGELFF
TRBV4-1	TRBJ2-3	CASSFRPRTKDTDTQYF
TRBV29-1	TRBJ1-1	CSARQGLSTEAFF
TRBV7-2	TRBJ2-3	CASSFAPLLSTDTQYF
TRBV6-1	TRBJ1-1	CASSEALGTGRAFF
TRBV5-6	TRBJ1-2	CASSLGDTLGGYTF
TRBV25-1	TRBJ2-7	CASSKGTSGPYEQYF
TRBV25-1	TRBJ1-4	CASSAPDSFEKLFF
TRBV20-1	TRBJ2-3	CSARSYSGRAAVGDTQYF
TRBV5-1	TRBJ2-3	CASSLVSSGRSDTQYF
TRBV3-1	TRBJ2-3	CASSRLQGRIDTQYF
TRBV19	TRBJ2-7	CASSHNPDRRTYEQYF
TRBV6-2/TRBV6-3	TRBJ2-1	CATQRPGEQFF
TRBV29-1	TRBJ2-4	CSVEGARTGKNIQYF
TRBV3-1	TRBJ2-3	CASSRGTSGPTQYF
TRBV14	TRBJ2-3	CASSLLAGGPKDTQYF
TRBV12-3/TRBV12-4	TRBJ1-1	CASRGGSWEAFF
TRBV6-5	TRBJ2-5	CASSLDRVVETQYF
TRBV12-3/TRBV12-4	TRBJ2-2	CASSGTGLWNTGELFF
TRBV5-1	TRBJ1-6	CASYGQDNSPLHF
TRBV12-3/TRBV12-4	TRBJ1-1	CATASGTTVFF